The 6 T cell receptor beta chains presented below share a single source sample, sequenced in a study of CD8 T cells in Susac syndrome. RNA was extracted with the RNeasy kit, and a quantity of roughly 0.45 to 1 ug was reverse transcribed using random hexamers. TCRdb reanalysed the immunoSEQ multiplex PCR reads using MiXCR and keeps one entry per CDR3 protein. The table has under 200,000 distinct CDR3 sequences, 75% to 95% seen once. Sequencing was done on a sample of CD4+ T cells from PBMCs. These receptors all stem from a human donor with Susac syndrome.

The chain has TRBV20-1 and TRBJ1-2, with unresolved D. The germline V gene encodes CDR1 DFQATT and CDR2 SNEGSKA (reference sequence). Trimming pared 2 bases from V and 2 bases from J, leaving 9 bases between. The CDR3 length is 13 residues. The CDR3 sequence: CSARSGDNYGYTF. The DNA of the CDR3 is TGCAGTGCTAGAAGCGGTGACAACTATGGCTACACCTTC.

The gene calls are TRBV19 and TRBJ1-6; TRBD1 agrees at 7 bases. V dropped 7 bases and J dropped 6; count of bases not matched to a gene: 6. Germline CDR1 reads LNHDA; CDR2 reads SQIVND (reference sequence). This CDR3 region has 14 residues. The CDR3 sequence: CASTTGSRNSPLHF. The CDR3 bases are TGTGCCAGTACGACAGGGAGTCGTAATTCACCCCTCCACTTT.

The V call is TRBV12-3 or TRBV12-4, the J call TRBJ2-1; 7 nucleotides line up with TRBD2. V trimming: 3 bases; J trimming: 7 bases; junction bases outside the gene matches: 12. CDR3 length equals 16 residues. The CDR3 DNA reads TGTGCCAGCAGTTTTTCTTTCCCGGGGGGTCGGAATGAGCAGTTCTTC. Amino acids: CASSFSFPGGRNEQFF.

The genes are TRBV9 and TRBJ2-2; TRBD1 might be the D (5 bases). The CDR3 spans 16 residues. V was cut by 0 bases and J by 1 base, with 10 bases left in between. Germline CDR1 and CDR2: SGDLS and YYNGEE. CDR3 DNA: TGTGCCAGCAGCGTAGATGTGGGGCAGAACACCGGGGAGCTGTTTTTT. Residues: CASSVDVGQNTGELFF.

This chain links TRBV6-5 with TRBJ1-2, with 10 bases matching TRBD1. CDR3 length: 13 residues. The V gene end was trimmed by 4 bases and the J gene end by 9 bases; junction bases not matched to a gene: 5. Per the germline V gene, CDR1 is MNHEY and CDR2 is SVGAGI. The CDR3 bases are TGTGCCAGCAGTTCGGGACAGGGGATTAGCTACACCTTC. This gives the protein CASSSGQGISYTF.

The J gene is TRBJ1-5, the V gene TRBV28; D is ambiguous. Germline CDR1 is MDHEN and CDR2 is SYDVKM. The CDR3 is made up of 16 amino acids. The ends were cut back, 5 bases at V and 2 bases at J, with 16 bases in the middle. The CDR3 region is CASSNRGGIGNQPQHF. In DNA form, the CDR3 reads TGTGCCAGCAGTAATCGGGGAGGGATTGGCAATCAGCCCCAGCATTTT.